This T cell receptor beta chain was profiled in a study of shared clonotypes between healthy human individuals. Whole-study results and caveats: Among donors, clonotype sharing was expected to be affected by sequencing depth.

From germline, CDR1 is SGHVS and CDR2 FQNEAQ. This CDR3 has 14 residues. V dropped 5 bases and J dropped 5 bases, with 15 bases sitting between them. As concerns this clone: Antigen unknown.

Each cell subset's genomic DNA was divided evenly among several immunoSEQ plates. Sequencing of unsorted PBMC DNA was carried out using ten immunoSEQ deep assay plates. Sequencing was performed with immunoSEQ multiplex PCR; in TCRdb, only in-frame clones are kept and a portion is missing. The repertoire consists of about 470,000 clones, with around 79% occurring once and the leading ten covering roughly 13%. The chain uses TRBV7-8 and TRBJ2-5; D is possibly TRBD2 (6 bases). This sequence originates from a woman in her forties in good health. Some clones in this sample may be carry-over from other donors' samples. Specimen: PBMCs. The CDR3 DNA sequence: TGTGCCAGCAGCCCGGGGGAAGGGAGGGAGACCCAGTACTTC. Translating gives CASSPGEGRETQYF.